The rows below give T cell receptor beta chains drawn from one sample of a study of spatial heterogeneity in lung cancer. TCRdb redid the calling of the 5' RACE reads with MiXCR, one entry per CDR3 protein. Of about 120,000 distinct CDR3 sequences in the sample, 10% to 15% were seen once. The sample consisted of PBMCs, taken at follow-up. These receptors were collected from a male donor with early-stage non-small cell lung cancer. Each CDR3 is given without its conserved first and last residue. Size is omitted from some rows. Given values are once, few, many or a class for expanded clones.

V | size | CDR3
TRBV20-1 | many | SARPEPGVTEAF
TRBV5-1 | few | ASSPGLAGYPSSYNEQF
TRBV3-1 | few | ASSPGYSADTQY
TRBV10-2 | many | ASSKDRVEAGELF
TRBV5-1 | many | ASSLGPLDQPQH
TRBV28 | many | ASRDRGRGNTGELF
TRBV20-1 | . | SARISGRHYGYT
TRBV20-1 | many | SARRGDRLNEQF
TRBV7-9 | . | ASSLISGNIQY
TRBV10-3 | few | AISSGTAGNTIY
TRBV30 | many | AWSQRTVMYTEAF
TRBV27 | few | ASSSSGGGRGEGYT
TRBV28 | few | ASSLTGGTGELF
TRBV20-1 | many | SASVQRGANTQY
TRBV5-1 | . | ASRTSRDRDNEAF
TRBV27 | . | ASSSWGNTEAF
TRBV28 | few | ASTTGTSVPEQY
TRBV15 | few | ATSRVPVSSYNEQF